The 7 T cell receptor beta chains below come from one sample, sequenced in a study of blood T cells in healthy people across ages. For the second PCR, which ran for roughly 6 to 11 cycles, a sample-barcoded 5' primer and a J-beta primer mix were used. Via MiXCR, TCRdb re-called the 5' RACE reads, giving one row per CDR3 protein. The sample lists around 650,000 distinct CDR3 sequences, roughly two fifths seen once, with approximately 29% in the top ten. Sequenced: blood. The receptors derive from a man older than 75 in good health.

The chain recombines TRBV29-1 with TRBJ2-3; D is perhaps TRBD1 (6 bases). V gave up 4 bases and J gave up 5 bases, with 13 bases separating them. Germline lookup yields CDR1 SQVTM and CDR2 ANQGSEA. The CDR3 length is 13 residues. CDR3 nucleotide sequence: TGCAGCGTTGCGCCCAGGGGAAGAGATACGCAGTATTTT. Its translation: CSVAPRGRDTQYF.

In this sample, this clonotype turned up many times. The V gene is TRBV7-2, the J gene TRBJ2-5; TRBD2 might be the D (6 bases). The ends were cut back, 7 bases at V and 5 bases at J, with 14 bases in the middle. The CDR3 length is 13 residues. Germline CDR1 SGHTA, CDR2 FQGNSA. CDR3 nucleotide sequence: TGTGCCAGCACCGGGAGCACGGGGGAGACCCAGTACTTC. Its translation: CASTGSTGETQYF.

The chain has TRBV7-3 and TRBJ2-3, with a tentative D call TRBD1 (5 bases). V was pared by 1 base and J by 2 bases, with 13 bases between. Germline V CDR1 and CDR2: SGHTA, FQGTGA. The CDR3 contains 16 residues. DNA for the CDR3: TGTGCCAGCAGCTTAAAGGAAGGACACTTCACAGATACGCAGTATTTT. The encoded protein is CASSLKEGHFTDTQYF.

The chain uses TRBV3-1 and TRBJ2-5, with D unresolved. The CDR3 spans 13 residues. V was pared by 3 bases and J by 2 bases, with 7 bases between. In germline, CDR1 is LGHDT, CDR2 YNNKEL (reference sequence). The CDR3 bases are TGTGCCAGCAGCCAGATGGTTCAAGAGACCCAGTACTTC. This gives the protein CASSQMVQETQYF.

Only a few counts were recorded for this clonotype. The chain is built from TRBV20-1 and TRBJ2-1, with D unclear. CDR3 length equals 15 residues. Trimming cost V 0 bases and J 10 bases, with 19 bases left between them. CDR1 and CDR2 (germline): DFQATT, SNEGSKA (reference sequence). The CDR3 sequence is CSARDRSGGGSEQFF. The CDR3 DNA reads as TGCAGTGCTAGAGATCGGAGTGGCGGTGGGTCAGAGCAGTTCTTC.

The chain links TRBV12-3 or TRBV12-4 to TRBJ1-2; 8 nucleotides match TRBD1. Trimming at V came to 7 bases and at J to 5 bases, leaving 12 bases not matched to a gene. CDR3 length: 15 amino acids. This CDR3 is CASTYGQGGRYGYTF. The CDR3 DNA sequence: TGTGCCAGCACCTACGGACAGGGTGGGCGATATGGCTACACCTTC.

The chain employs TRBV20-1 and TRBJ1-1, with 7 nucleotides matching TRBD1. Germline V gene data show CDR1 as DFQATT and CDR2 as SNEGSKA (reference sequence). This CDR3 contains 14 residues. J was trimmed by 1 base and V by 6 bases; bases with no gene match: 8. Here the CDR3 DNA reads TGCAGTGCACAGGGGATCGGGCGGAACACTGAAGCTTTCTTT. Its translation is CSAQGIGRNTEAFF.